Listed here are 19 T cell receptor beta chains from one sample, sequenced in a study of cytomegalovirus exposure and HLA in healthy donors. PCR involved 60 Vbeta and 13 Jbeta primers. Produced via immunoSEQ multiplex PCR; TCRdb's table is partial and in-frame only. The sample holds about 110,000 clones, 67% seen once. Sequencing was carried out using PBMCs. These receptors were collected from a man between 18 and 35 years old in good health and CMV-seropositive.

The chain links TRBV11-2 to TRBJ2-6; the D is unclear. CDR3 length: 17 amino acids. Trimming stripped 1 base from V and 0 bases from J, with 10 bases between. The germline CDR1 and CDR2 sequences are SGHAT and FQNNGV. The CDR3 spells CASSLGQAHSGANVLTF. CDR3 nucleotide sequence: TGTGCCAGCAGCTTAGGGCAGGCCCACTCTGGGGCCAACGTCCTGACTTTC.

The chain uses TRBV7-9 and TRBJ2-3, with 11 nucleotides matching TRBD2. Germline V lookup: CDR1 SEHNR, CDR2 FQNEAQ (reference sequence). The CDR3 has 15 residues. V was clipped by 1 base and J by 5 bases; unmatched bases: 2. The CDR3 sequence is CASSLVTSGGDTQYF. Written as DNA, the CDR3 is TGTGCCAGCAGCTTAGTAACTAGCGGGGGAGATACGCAGTATTTT.

The rearrangement joins TRBV7-9 to TRBJ2-1, with 11 nucleotides matching TRBD1. CDR1 is SEHNR and CDR2 is FQNEAQ in the germline V gene (reference sequence). Trimming took 1 base from V and 8 from J; bases not matched to a gene: 13. The CDR3 runs 18 residues. DNA of the CDR3: TGTGCCAGCAGCTTAGGGACAGGGGGCGGTCTATCCGTCTATGAGCAGTTCTTC. As protein: CASSLGTGGGLSVYEQFF.

This sequence joins TRBV4-1 and TRBJ1-6, with D unclear. Germline V gene data show CDR1 as MGHRA and CDR2 as YSYEKL. CDR3 length equals 15 residues. Trimming removed 0 bases from V and 6 bases from J, with 9 bases in between. The CDR3 coding sequence is TGCGCCAGCAGCCAAGAAGGTAGCGCTAATTCACCCCTCCACTTT. Translated: CASSQEGSANSPLHF.

The chain recombines TRBV15 with TRBJ2-2, with D possibly matching TRBD2 (5 bases). CDR1 is LNHNV, CDR2 YYDKDF, per germline (reference sequence). With 6 bases removed from V and 0 bases from J, the gap between germline ends came to 8 bases. CDR3 length: 14 amino acids. DNA for the CDR3: TGTGCCACCAGGGTCGGGGCGAACACCGGGGAGCTGTTTTTT. Protein product: CATRVGANTGELFF.

This chain uses TRBV6-6 with TRBJ1-5, with TRBD1 as a possible D gene (5 bases). Germline V gene data show CDR1 as MNHNY and CDR2 as SVGAGI (reference sequence). Trimming pared 5 bases from V and 5 bases from J, leaving 13 bases between. There are 14 residues in the CDR3. CDR3 region: CASSHGEGYQPQHF. The CDR3 region has the DNA TGTGCCAGCAGTCACGGGGAGGGGTATCAGCCCCAGCATTTT.

V is TRBV6-1 and J is TRBJ2-3, with 9 bases that match TRBD2. Trimming took 2 bases from V and 6 from J; bases not matched to a gene: 9. The CDR3 is 16 amino acids. The germline V gene encodes CDR1 MNHNS and CDR2 SASEGT. Written as DNA, the CDR3 is TGTGCCAGCAGTGAATGGCGGGGGGGCCCTAGGGATACGCAGTATTTT. Amino acids: CASSEWRGGPRDTQYF.

This clone was counted between two and nine times. Germline is not matched at one junction end, which may reflect a read error. The same CDR3 can be traced to other DNA sequences in this sample. CDR3 in amino acids: CSSSLGLAGGRNEQFF. The CDR3 DNA reads TGTTCCAGCAGCCTAGGACTAGCGGGGGGGCGGAATGAGCAGTTCTTC. The chain links TRBV7-9 to TRBJ2-1; 15 positions agree with TRBD2. Germline values: CDR1 SEHNR, CDR2 FQNEAQ (reference sequence). CDR3 size: 16 residues. Together with reference TRBV7-9 and TRBJ2-1, the CDR3 gives the full variable domain: DTGVSQNPRHKITKRGQNVTFRCDPISEHNRLYWYRQTLGQGPEFLTYFQNEAQLEKSRLLSDRFSAERPKGSFSTLEIQRTEQGDSAMYLCSSSLGLAGGRNEQFFGPGTRLTVL.

The rearrangement uses TRBV2 and TRBJ1-3; a weak D match, TRBD1 (5 bases). The V gene's germline CDR1 is SNHLY and CDR2 FYNNEI. CDR3 length: 16 amino acids. V lost 7 bases and J lost 0, with 16 bases in between. This CDR3 is CASKPEGISSGNTIYF. CDR3 sequence (DNA): TGTGCCAGCAAGCCGGAGGGGATAAGCTCTGGAAACACCATATATTTT.

The chain uses TRBV30 and TRBJ1-2, with TRBD1 as a possible D gene (5 bases). Germline assignment: CDR1 GTSNPN and CDR2 SVGIG (reference sequence). The V end lost 2 bases, the J end lost 10 bases, and 14 bases lay between the germline ends. CDR3 length: 12 residues. CDR3 DNA: TGTGCCTGGAGTCCAGGGAGGGGCGACTACACCTTC. It encodes CAWSPGRGDYTF.

This clone came up a few times. The chain couples TRBV10-2 to TRBJ1-2; a possible D gene is TRBD1 (6 bases). CDR1 and CDR2 from the germline V gene are WSHSY and SAAADI. This CDR3 spans 18 amino acids. V lost 4 bases and J lost 5, with 26 bases in between. The CDR3 spells CASSAATEKQGGPYGYTF. The DNA of the CDR3 is TGCGCCAGCAGTGCCGCGACGGAGAAACAGGGCGGGCCTTATGGCTACACCTTC.

The chain joins TRBV6-1 to TRBJ1-5; 8 bases map to TRBD1. Trimming at V came to 3 bases and at J to 3 bases, leaving 7 bases not matched to a gene. Per germline, CDR1 MNHNS and CDR2 SASEGT. There are 16 residues in the CDR3. The CDR3 DNA reads as TGTGCCAGCAGTGACCGGGACAGGTTCTTCAATCAGCCCCAGCATTTT. Residues: CASSDRDRFFNQPQHF.

The chain recombines TRBV14 with TRBJ2-3; 9 bases line up with TRBD2. CDR1 and CDR2 (germline): SGHDN, FVKESK. The V gene end was trimmed by 0 bases and the J gene end by 4 bases; junction bases not matched to a gene: 8. The CDR3 is 17 residues long. CDR3 coding DNA: TGTGCCAGCAGCCAAGATTGGGCTAGCGGGGTCCCAGATACGCAGTATTTT. Its translation: CASSQDWASGVPDTQYF.

V and J are TRBV28 and TRBJ2-7; 7 bases match TRBD1. CDR3 length: 15 residues. Trimming removed 3 bases from V and 2 bases from J; junction bases left unmatched: 7. Germline V gene sequence: CDR1 MDHEN, CDR2 SYDVKM. The CDR3 bases are TGTGCCAGCAGTTTCCCCGACAGGGCGGCCTACGAGCAGTACTTC. Its protein is CASSFPDRAAYEQYF.

The chain employs TRBV19 and TRBJ2-7; 7 nucleotides agree with TRBD1. Germline V gene sequence: CDR1 LNHDA, CDR2 SQIVND (reference sequence). This CDR3 region has 14 residues. Trimming at V came to 6 bases and at J to 3 bases, leaving 8 bases not matched to a gene. The CDR3 DNA follows: TGTGCCAGTAGGCGCGCCGGGACAGACTACGAGCAGTACTTC. Residues: CASRRAGTDYEQYF.

The genes are TRBV7-6 and TRBJ2-6, with D possibly matching TRBD2 (7 bases). CDR1 and CDR2 from the germline V gene are SGHVS and FNYEAQ. The CDR3 consists of 16 residues. Trimming took 5 bases from V and 2 from J, leaving 13 bases between them. The CDR3 DNA reads as TGTGCCAGCAGCAGAACGGGGGGCGCTGGGGCCAACGTCCTGACTTTC. This codes for CASSRTGGAGANVLTF.

The chain uses TRBV27 and TRBJ1-6; D call uncertain. CDR1 and CDR2 (germline): MNHEY, SMNVEV (reference sequence). Trimming took off 4 bases at V and 8 bases at J, with 9 bases between the two ends. There are 13 residues in the CDR3. The CDR3 protein is CASSYRRDSPLHF. CDR3 nucleotide sequence: TGTGCCAGCAGTTACCGACGGGATTCACCCCTCCACTTT.

In its sample, this clone was seen a few times. The chain combines TRBV7-9 with TRBJ2-5; possible D gene TRBD2, 5 bases. The CDR3 extends over 14 amino acids. V lost 6 bases and J lost 6, with 17 bases in between. Germline V CDR1 and CDR2: SEHNR, FQNEAQ (reference sequence). CDR3 sequence: CASRSGGGPQTQYF. The CDR3 nucleotides are TGTGCCAGCAGATCCGGAGGCGGCCCCCAGACCCAGTACTTC.

The CDR3 loop is CASSSTGLTTEAFF. The CDR3, as DNA: TGCGCCAGCAGCTCGACAGGGCTTACCACTGAAGCTTTCTTT. The chain carries TRBV5-1 and TRBJ1-1; 7 bases map to TRBD1. Germline V lookup: CDR1 SGHRS, CDR2 YFSETQ. The CDR3 covers 14 residues. With V trimmed by 3 bases and J by 4 bases, 6 bases remained unmatched.